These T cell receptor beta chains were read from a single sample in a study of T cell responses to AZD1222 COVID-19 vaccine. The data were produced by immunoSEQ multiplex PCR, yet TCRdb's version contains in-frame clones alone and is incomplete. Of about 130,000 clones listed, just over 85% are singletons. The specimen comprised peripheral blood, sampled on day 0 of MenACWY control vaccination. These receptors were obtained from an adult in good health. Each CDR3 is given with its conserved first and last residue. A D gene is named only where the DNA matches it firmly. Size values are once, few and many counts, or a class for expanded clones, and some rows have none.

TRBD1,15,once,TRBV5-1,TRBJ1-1,CASSSRTGWDTEAFF,TGCGCCAGCAGCTCGAGGACAGGATGGGACACTGAAGCTTTCTTT
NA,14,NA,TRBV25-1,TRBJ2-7,CASEKGGPSYEQYF,TGTGCCAGCGAGAAGGGAGGCCCCTCCTACGAGCAGTACTTC
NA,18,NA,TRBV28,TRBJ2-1,CASSFLPGGIGASNEQFF,TGTGCCAGCAGTTTTCTCCCCGGGGGCATCGGGGCTTCCAATGAGCAGTTCTTC
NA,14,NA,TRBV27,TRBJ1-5,CASSLYGEGQPQHF,TGTGCCAGCAGTTTATACGGAGAGGGTCAGCCCCAGCATTTT
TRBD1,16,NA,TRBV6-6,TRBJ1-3,CASTEGQPSSGNTIYF,TGTGCCAGCACCGAGGGACAGCCGAGCTCTGGAAACACCATATATTTT
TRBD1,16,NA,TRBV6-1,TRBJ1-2,CASSEDQGGRYYGYTF,TGTGCCAGCAGTGAAGATCAGGGGGGGCGGTACTATGGCTACACCTTC
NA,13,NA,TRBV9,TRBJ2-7,CASSSSHSYEQYF,TGTGCCAGCAGCTCCTCTCACTCCTACGAGCAGTACTTC
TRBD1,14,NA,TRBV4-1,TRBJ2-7,CASRGGQGANEQYF,TGCGCCAGCAGGGGGGGACAGGGGGCAAACGAGCAGTACTTC
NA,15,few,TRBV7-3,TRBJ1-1,CASSLTVGSNTEAFF,TGTGCCAGCAGCTTAACGGTAGGGAGTAACACTGAAGCTTTCTTT
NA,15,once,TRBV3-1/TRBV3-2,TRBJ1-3,CASSHARPARNTIYF,TGTGCCAGCAGCCATGCCCGGCCCGCCCGCAACACCATATATTTT